This TCR beta chain was sequenced during a study of T-cell reconstitution after alpha-beta-depleted transplantation in children. General study points: Surviving recipient T cells and thymic progenitors produced the high day-60 TCRbeta diversity seen in some patients. There were reportedly several hundred expanded graft clones from which alpha-beta T cells came about two months after transplant.

A few counts support this clonotype. Antigen unknown. This CDR3 contains 15 residues. V gave up 5 bases and J gave up 2 bases, with 13 bases separating them. This sample's TCRbeta library carried unique molecular identifier barcodes. In TCRdb, the PCR reads were re-called with MiXCR into one record per CDR3 protein. The sample lists approximately 400,000 distinct CDR3 sequences; 15% to 20% were seen once. This TCR was sampled from a boy under two years old who had a stem cell transplant for Wiskott-Aldrich syndrome, so the T cells may come from the graft donor. Sequencing was performed on PBMCs, mostly from graft donor cells, taken 360 days after TCRalphabeta/CD19-depleted stem cell transplant. This chain joins TRBV12-3 or TRBV12-4 and TRBJ2-4; D perhaps matches TRBD1 (6 bases). CDR3 sequence (DNA): TGTGCCAGCAGTAATCCAGGGGCCCCCAAAAACATTCAGTACTTC. As protein: CASSNPGAPKNIQYF.